Listed below are T cell receptor beta chains from one sample, sequenced in a study of long-term antiretroviral therapy in people with HIV. Assay: immunoSEQ multiplex PCR; the TCRdb copy retains only in-frame clones and omits some. The sample includes 20,000 to 30,000 clones, around 87% of them seen just once. The starting material was unsorted PBMCs, obtained roughly 2.6 years after starting antiretroviral therapy. Receptors were obtained from a man aged 35 to 55 with HIV. CDR3s include the opening cysteine and the closing phenylalanine or tryptophan. The D gene is left open where the match is weak. Size is omitted from some rows. Given values are once, few, many or a class for expanded clones.

TRBD2	TRBJ2-1	.	TRBV5-1	TGCGCCAGCAGCGGAGGGACTAGCGGGGGGCGTAGCTCCTACAATGAGCAGTTCTTC	CASSGGTSGGRSSYNEQFF
TRBD2	TRBJ2-7	.	TRBV10-3	TGTGCCATCAGTGGGCCGGGACTAGCGAGCTCCTACGAGCAGTACTTC	CAISGPGLASSYEQYF
TRBD2	TRBJ2-7	.	TRBV4-2	TGTGCCAGCAGCCATTTAGCGGGGGGGCGGGAGCAGTACTTC	CASSHLAGGREQYF
TRBD1	TRBJ1-4	once	TRBV27	TGTGCCAGCAGTGAAACCGACAGGGGAGAGGGTGAAAAACTGTTTTTT	CASSETDRGEGEKLFF
.	TRBJ1-2	.	TRBV7-2	TGTGCCAGCAGCCCCATGGAGGGTCTAGCTAACTATGGCTACACCTTC	CASSPMEGLANYGYTF
.	TRBJ2-7	.	TRBV28	TGTGCCAGCACGCAGTCCTCGGGGGAGCAGTACTTC	CASTQSSGEQYF
.	TRBJ1-2	.	TRBV30	TGTGCCTGGAGTGGTGTTTTCTATGGCTACACCTTC	CAWSGVFYGYTF
.	TRBJ2-7	.	TRBV6-1	TGTGCCAGCAGTCCCGAGGACTTATGGGACGAGCAGTACTTC	CASSPEDLWDEQYF
TRBD2	TRBJ2-3	.	TRBV9	TGTGCCAGCAGCAAAGGACTAGCGGGGGGAACTAGCACAGATACGCAGTATTTT	CASSKGLAGGTSTDTQYF
TRBD1	TRBJ1-1	.	TRBV2	TGTGCCAGCTTCCGGGACAGGGTGGGCACTGAAGCTTTCTTT	CASFRDRVGTEAFF
TRBD2	TRBJ2-2	once	TRBV15	TGTGCCACCAGCAGAGAACGGGAGGCCGGGGAGCTGTTTTTT	CATSREREAGELFF
.	TRBJ1-5	.	TRBV15	TGTGCCACCGGGCAGGGGTTGGGTCAGCCCCAGCATTTT	CATGQGLGQPQHF
.	TRBJ2-5	.	TRBV4-1	TGCGCCAGCAGCCAAGAAAAATGGTCCGGGGAAGGAGGCCAAGAGACCCAGTACTTC	CASSQEKWSGEGGQETQYF
.	TRBJ2-7	once	TRBV15	TGTGCCACCAGCAGAGAGGGGGGGCCCTACGAGCAGTACTTC	CATSREGGPYEQYF
TRBD2	TRBJ2-3	.	TRBV11-3	TGTGCCAGCAGCCAGCGGGGGACCAACACAGATACGCAGTATTTT	CASSQRGTNTDTQYF
TRBD2	TRBJ2-7	.	TRBV7-2	TGTGCCAGCAGCTTTAGCGGGGCTACCTACGAGCAGTACTTC	CASSFSGATYEQYF
.	TRBJ2-1	.	TRBV7-8	TGTGCCAGCAGACGCATGCGGGGCGGTTTCGGTGAGGGATATTTGCAGTTCTTC	CASRRMRGGFGEGYLQFF
TRBD2	TRBJ2-1	once	TRBV2	TGTGCCATCGTAGCGGGAGATAACAATGAGCAGTTCTTC	CAIVAGDNNEQFF
TRBD1	TRBJ1-5	few	TRBV5-8	TGTGCCAGCAGCCGGACAGGGGGAAATCAGCCCCAGCATTTT	CASSRTGGNQPQHF
TRBD1	TRBJ1-6	.	TRBV4-2	TGTGCCAGCAGCCAAGATCAAGGGGGCAGCTCACCCCTCCACTTT	CASSQDQGGSSPLHF
TRBD2	TRBJ2-3	.	TRBV13	TGTGCCAGCAGTAGCGGGAGTTCCTTCACAGATACGCAGTATTTT	CASSSGSSFTDTQYF
TRBD2	TRBJ2-1	.	TRBV28	TGTGCCAGCAGTCAGATAGGGACTAGCGGGGCCAATGAGCAGTTCTTC	CASSQIGTSGANEQFF
TRBD2	TRBJ2-7	.	TRBV6-6	TGTGCCAGCAGTGCGAGGACTAGCGGGGGCTCCTACGAGCAGTACTTC	CASSARTSGGSYEQYF
TRBD2	TRBJ2-7	.	TRBV9	TGTGCCAGCAGCGTAGACCCAGCGGGGGGCACCTACGAGCAGTACTTC	CASSVDPAGGTYEQYF
TRBD2	TRBJ2-7	.	TRBV16	TGTGCCAGCAGCCAATCGCGGGGGACTAGCGGGAGGATCGCCTACGAGCAGTACTTC	CASSQSRGTSGRIAYEQYF
.	TRBJ2-2	.	TRBV29-1	TGCAGCGTTGAAGATCGGCCTAACACCGGGGAGCTGTTTTTT	CSVEDRPNTGELFF
.	TRBJ2-5	.	TRBV19	TGTGCCAGTAGTATAGGCGACGCCCCCGGTGAGACCCAGTACTTC	CASSIGDAPGETQYF
.	TRBJ2-5	once	TRBV18	TGTGCCAGCTCACCTGGAGATGAGGAGGGCTACCAAGAGACCCAGTACTTC	CASSPGDEEGYQETQYF